A single sample gave rise to the 25 T cell receptor beta chains below, sequenced in a study of blood T cells in healthy people across ages. A second PCR of 7 to 11 cycles used a sample-barcoded 5' primer and a J-beta primer mix. TCRdb itself ran the 5' RACE reads through MiXCR, one entry per CDR3 protein. The data show some 1.5 million distinct CDR3 sequences, roughly 43% seen once. Specimen: blood. The receptors derive from a woman between 18 and 30 years old in good health.

This clonotype was seen once. An end of the junction differs from the germline gene, which may be a read error. The gene calls are TRBV7-2 and TRBJ2-7; D possibly corresponds to TRBD1 (6 bases). The CDR3 has 13 amino acids. Germline CDR1 reads SGHTA; CDR2 reads FQGNSA. CDR3 amino acids: CASSSRGSYEQCF. The CDR3 nucleotides read TGTGCCAGCAGCTCCAGGGGCTCCTACGAGCAGTGCTTC.

There are a few counts of this clonotype. V gene TRBV11-2 combines with J gene TRBJ2-7; no clear D gene. There are 14 residues in the CDR3. Per the germline V gene, CDR1 is SGHAT and CDR2 is FQNNGV. Trimming cost V 4 bases and J 4 bases, with 14 bases left between them. In DNA form, the CDR3 reads TGTGCCAGCAGCTCCCCCGGAATACCTTACGAGCAGTACTTC. Amino acids: CASSSPGIPYEQYF.

The chain couples TRBV4-2 to TRBJ1-3, with no clear D. The length of the CDR3 is 15 residues. Germline lookup yields CDR1 LGHNA and CDR2 YNFKEQ. V shed 1 base and J shed 0 bases, with 7 bases lying between them. CDR3 nucleotide sequence: TGTGCCAGCAGCCAAGGTCGGGACTCTGGAAACACCATATATTTT. Protein product: CASSQGRDSGNTIYF.

In this sample, this clonotype turned up once. The chain combines TRBV28 with TRBJ2-5; 9 nucleotides match TRBD2. Looked up from germline, CDR1 is MDHEN and CDR2 is SYDVKM. Trimming cost V 7 bases and J 11 bases; bases outside gene matches: 17. The CDR3 consists of 15 residues. The DNA for the CDR3 is TGTGCCAGCAACCAAAGACTAGCGGCCTACAATGAGCAGTACTTC. Translated, it gives CASNQRLAAYNEQYF.

The chain carries TRBV28 and TRBJ2-5; D is perhaps TRBD1 or TRBD2 (5 bases each). The germline V gene encodes CDR1 MDHEN and CDR2 SYDVKM. The CDR3 loop spans 16 amino acids. Trimming left V 3 bases short and J 3 bases short, with 17 bases between. CDR3 nucleotide sequence: TGTGCCAGCAGTTTTGGGGCCGGGACGGTCGAAGAGACCCAGTACTTC. Translating gives CASSFGAGTVEETQYF.

This rearrangement joins TRBV5-1 to TRBJ1-2; D remains unclear. Trimming stripped 4 bases from V and 4 bases from J, with 17 bases between. Germline V gene sequence: CDR1 SGHRS, CDR2 YFSETQ. CDR3 length equals 15 residues. CDR3 nucleotide sequence: TGCGCCAGCAGCGCGAAGGGCAGAGCCTTCTATGGCTACACCTTC. This gives the protein CASSAKGRAFYGYTF.

This clonotype was detected only a few times. CDR3 in DNA: TGCGCCAGCAGCCAAGAGGGGGTGGGGAACTTGATGAACACTGAAGCTTTCTTT. Translation: CASSQEGVGNLMNTEAFF. The V gene is TRBV4-1, the J gene TRBJ1-1, with D tentatively TRBD1 (5 bases). CDR3 size: 18 residues. Between the trimmed V and J ends, which lost 0 bases and 0 bases, there was a span of 17 bases. Germline CDR1 reads MGHRA; CDR2 reads YSYEKL.

In its sample, this clonotype was seen a few times. For the CDR3, the DNA is TGTGCCAGCAGCCAACTAGGACCAAAACCGGGGACAGGGGAAGGTTGGGGAAGCACAGATACGCAGTATTTT. Translated, it gives CASSQLGPKPGTGEGWGSTDTQYF. This chain uses TRBV3-1 with TRBJ2-3; 10 positions match TRBD1. With 2 bases clipped from V and 0 bases from J, the junction kept 26 bases outside the gene matches. The V gene's germline CDR1 is LGHDT and CDR2 YNNKEL (reference sequence). The CDR3 is 24 amino acids.

The chain recombines TRBV6-6 with TRBJ2-4; D is possibly TRBD2 (5 bases). Germline CDR1 is MNHNY and CDR2 is SVGAGI (reference sequence). V dropped 6 bases and J dropped 3 bases, with 12 bases sitting between them. This CDR3 region has 14 residues. The CDR3: CASRAPRDKNIQYF. The CDR3 DNA reads as TGTGCCAGCAGGGCTCCCCGGGACAAAAACATTCAGTACTTC.

The V and J genes are TRBV5-1 and TRBJ2-7; perhaps TRBD2 as D (6 bases). Germline V gives CDR1 SGHRS, CDR2 YFSETQ. The CDR3 extends over 17 amino acids. V was trimmed by 0 bases and J by 3 bases, leaving 19 bases between them. CDR3 loop: CASSLGVRGSPNYEQYF. CDR3 nucleotide sequence: TGCGCCAGCAGCTTGGGAGTGCGGGGCAGCCCGAACTACGAGCAGTACTTC. The whole variable domain, remainder taken from reference TRBV5-1 and TRBJ2-7, is KAGVTQTPRYLIKTRGQQVTLSCSPISGHRSVSWYQQTPGQGLQFLFEYFSETQRNKGNFPGRFSGRQFSNSRSEMNVSTLELGDSALYLCASSLGVRGSPNYEQYFGPGTRLTVT.

This clonotype turned up a few times. The chain is built from TRBV29-1 and TRBJ2-7; D is possibly TRBD1 (6 bases). This CDR3 is 14 amino acids long. CDR1 is SQVTM, CDR2 ANQGSEA, per germline. Trimming shortened V by 6 bases and J by 7 bases, and 22 bases separated the two germline ends. The CDR3 DNA reads as TGCAGCGTCAGTAACAGGGCTGCGGGCAATGAGCAGTACTTC. Amino acid sequence: CSVSNRAAGNEQYF.

The chain couples TRBV4-3 to TRBJ2-7, with D tentatively TRBD1 (6 bases). The V end was cut by 1 base, the J end by 5 bases, with 21 bases between. CDR3 length equals 17 residues. Germline assignment: CDR1 LGHNA and CDR2 YSLEER. CDR3 sequence: CASSQAPGQTFLNEQYF. CDR3 bases: TGCGCCAGCAGCCAAGCCCCCGGACAGACCTTTCTAAACGAGCAGTACTTC.

The chain couples TRBV6-5 to TRBJ1-1; D is possibly TRBD1 (5 bases). The CDR3 covers 11 residues. V lost 8 bases, J lost 10 bases, and 14 bases lay in between. Germline values: CDR1 MNHEY, CDR2 SVGAGI. CDR3: CASGQGRSAFF. CDR3 nucleotides: TGTGCCAGCGGCCAGGGACGCTCAGCTTTCTTT.

In its sample, this clonotype was seen a few times. CDR3 coding DNA: TGTGCCAGCAGCCCAAGACAGGCCGGCACGCAGTATTTT. Its translation is CASSPRQAGTQYF. The rearrangement links TRBV7-2 to TRBJ2-3, with D possibly being TRBD1 (6 bases). The CDR3 is 13 amino acids. CDR1 is SGHTA, CDR2 FQGNSA, per germline. V was trimmed by 5 bases and J by 9 bases, leaving 15 bases between them. Full variable domain (outside the CDR3, taken from reference TRBV7-2 and TRBJ2-3): GAGVSQSPSNKVTEKGKDVELRCDPISGHTALYWYRQSLGQGLEFLIYFQGNSAPDKSGLPSDRFSAERTGGSVSTLTIQRTQQEDSAVYLCASSPRQAGTQYFGPGTRLTVL.

The chain uses TRBV20-1 and TRBJ2-1, with 7 bases fitting TRBD2. This CDR3 is built from 17 residues. Losses at the gene ends were 0 bases for V and 0 bases for J; bases not matched to a gene: 8. Germline CDR1 is DFQATT and CDR2 is SNEGSKA (reference sequence). The CDR3 DNA sequence: TGCAGTGCTAGAGATTGGGGTGGGACTAACTCCTACAATGAGCAGTTCTTC. It codes for CSARDWGGTNSYNEQFF.

This clonotype was recorded a few times. V is TRBV4-2 and J is TRBJ1-1, with 7 bases fitting TRBD1. This CDR3 is built from 16 residues. Germline V gene sequence: CDR1 LGHNA, CDR2 YNFKEQ. J lost 2 bases, V lost 1 base, and 7 bases had no gene match. The CDR3 here is CASSQVYRGLNTEAFF. CDR3 nucleotides: TGTGCCAGCAGCCAAGTTTATAGGGGGCTCAACACTGAAGCTTTCTTT.

This clonotype was detected a few times. The genes are TRBV4-1 and TRBJ2-4; possibly TRBD2 for D (7 bases). Trimming stripped 2 bases from V and 8 bases from J, with 13 bases between. This CDR3 region has 14 residues. Germline V CDR1 and CDR2: MGHRA, YSYEKL. The CDR3 here is CASSQSEGGDIQYF. CDR3 nucleotides: TGCGCCAGCAGCCAATCCGAGGGGGGGGACATTCAGTACTTC.

This clonotype was seen only a few times. The rearrangement links TRBV28 to TRBJ1-1; TRBD1 matches 8 bases. V dropped 1 base and J dropped 11; count of bases not matched to a gene: 6. The CDR3 length is 13 residues. The V gene's germline CDR1 is MDHEN and CDR2 SYDVKM. The CDR3 is CASSLSQGARAFF. The CDR3 coding sequence is TGTGCCAGCAGTTTATCTCAGGGGGCGCGGGCTTTCTTT. Full variable domain (remainder filled in from reference TRBV28 and TRBJ1-1): DVKVTQSSRYLVKRTGEKVFLECVQDMDHENMFWYRQDPGLGLRLIYFSYDVKMKEKGDIPEGYSVSREKKERFSLILESASTNQTSMYLCASSLSQGARAFFGQGTRLTVV.

The gene calls are TRBV9 and TRBJ1-6; D is possibly TRBD1 (6 bases). The CDR3 consists of 13 residues. Germline CDR1 is SGDLS and CDR2 is YYNGEE. Deletions cut 3 bases from V and 10 bases from J, with 11 bases between. The CDR3 sequence: CASSGQERSPLHF. The CDR3 nucleotides are TGTGCCAGCAGCGGACAGGAACGATCACCCCTCCACTTT.

This clonotype showed up just a few times. V gene TRBV28 combines with J gene TRBJ2-7; D is undetermined. V lost 3 bases and J lost 5, with 8 bases in between. The CDR3 loop spans 12 amino acids. The germline CDR1 and CDR2 sequences are MDHEN and SYDVKM. CDR3 residues: CASSFRPNEQYF. Written as DNA, the CDR3 is TGTGCCAGCAGTTTCCGCCCTAACGAGCAGTACTTC.

Concerning this clonotype itself: One end of the junction does not line up with germline, which may come from a read error. This CDR3 reads CASSHDNYERYF. DNA for the CDR3: TGTGCCAGCAGCCACGACAACTACGAGCGGTACTTC. The V call is TRBV7-2, the J call TRBJ2-7, with no clear D. Germline-derived CDR1 and CDR2 are SGHTA and FQGNSA. CDR3 length equals 12 residues. Complete variable domain (other parts from reference TRBV7-2 and TRBJ2-7): GAGVSQSPSNKVTEKGKDVELRCDPISGHTALYWYRQSLGQGLEFLIYFQGNSAPDKSGLPSDRFSAERTGGSVSTLTIQRTQQEDSAVYLCASSHDNYERYFGPGTRLTVT.

This clonotype turned up a few times. J is TRBJ1-2 and V is TRBV27; a possible D gene is TRBD1 (6 bases). This CDR3 region has 15 residues. The V end was cut by 1 base, the J end by 4 bases, with 13 bases between. CDR1 is MNHEY and CDR2 is SMNVEV in the germline V gene (reference sequence). The CDR3 region is CASSLFQGYGYGYTF. The CDR3 nucleotides are TGTGCCAGCAGTTTATTTCAGGGGTATGGCTATGGCTACACCTTC.

This chain joins TRBV6-2 or TRBV6-3 and TRBJ2-1; D is ambiguous. The CDR3 spans 12 residues. V gave up 2 bases and J gave up 8 bases, with 7 bases separating them. Germline assignment: CDR1 MNHEY and CDR2 SVGEGT. The CDR3 coding sequence is TGTGCCAGCAGTTACCGCTCCTATGAGCAGTTCTTC. This translates into CASSYRSYEQFF.

This clonotype was counted a few times. V is TRBV27 and J is TRBJ2-2, with a tentative D call TRBD1 (7 bases). V gave up 3 bases and J gave up 3 bases, with 26 bases separating them. The CDR3 contains 20 residues. The V gene's germline CDR1 is MNHEY and CDR2 SMNVEV (reference sequence). CDR3 nucleotides: TGTGCCAGCAGTTTCCGTTTTCGACAGGGAGGATTAGGGGACACCGGGGAGCTGTTTTTT. Translated: CASSFRFRQGGLGDTGELFF.

This clonotype was seen more than once but under ten times. This chain joins TRBV29-1 and TRBJ2-5; D is perhaps TRBD1 (6 bases). V was clipped by 4 bases and J by 5 bases, with 11 bases between them. This CDR3 comprises 12 residues. Per germline, CDR1 SQVTM and CDR2 ANQGSEA. In nucleotides, the CDR3 is TGCAGCGTTGGATTTAGGGGGGAGACCCAGTACTTC. Translating it yields CSVGFRGETQYF.